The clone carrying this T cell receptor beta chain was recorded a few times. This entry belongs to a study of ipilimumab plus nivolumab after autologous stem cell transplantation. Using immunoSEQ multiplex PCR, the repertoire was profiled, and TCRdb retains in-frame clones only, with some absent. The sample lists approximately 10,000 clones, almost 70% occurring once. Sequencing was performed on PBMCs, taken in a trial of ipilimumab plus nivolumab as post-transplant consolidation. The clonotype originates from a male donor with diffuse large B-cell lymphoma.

DNA of the CDR3: TGTGCCAGCAGCCGGGGTCCGGTTGGGTACGAGCAGTACTTC. Translation: CASSRGPVGYEQYF. The chain is built from TRBV6-5 and TRBJ2-7, with D perhaps TRBD2 (5 bases). The V end was cut by 6 bases, the J end by 4 bases, with 16 bases between. Germline-derived CDR1 and CDR2 are MNHEY and SVGAGI. The CDR3 consists of 14 residues.